This TCR beta chain was retrieved from a study of shared clonotypes between healthy human individuals. About the study: The plates for each donor numbered three CD4 naive, three CD4 memory, two CD8 naive and one CD8 memory. General study results and limits: In general, naive subsets displayed greater estimated richness than memory subsets did.

Sorted-subset replicate PCR reactions contained 200 to 250 ng DNA, corresponding to some 29,000 T cell genomes. The table came from immunoSEQ multiplex PCR; TCRdb's copy has only in-frame clones and leaves some out. This repertoire shows 1,400,000 or so clones, about 98.5% found once; its top ten account for under 0.45%. Points on this clone: Antigen unknown.

CDR1 SGHRS and CDR2 YFSETQ come from the germline V gene. The ends were cut back, 0 bases at V and 7 bases at J, with 14 bases in the middle. The CDR3 covers 15 residues. Specimen: naive CD4+ T cells sorted from blood. Subset indicated: CD45RA+ positively selected. The chain combines TRBV5-1 with TRBJ2-1; D not resolved. This TCR was recovered from a young man in good health. CDR3 nucleotides: TGCGCCAGCAGCTTGGACTCATACGCGCGTAATGAGCAGTTCTTC. Translating gives CASSLDSYARNEQFF.